Given below is one T cell receptor (beta chain) in context. This entry belongs to a study of blood T cell repertoires in COVID-19. Only in-frame clones appear in the TCRdb table, and some are missing; sequencing was by immunoSEQ multiplex PCR. This sample carries roughly 58,000 clones, 84% of them seen once, and the ten largest clones take approximately 15%. The CDR3 extends over 16 amino acids. V dropped 4 bases and J dropped 2 bases, with 17 bases sitting between them. Germline CDR1 and CDR2: SGDLS and YYNGEE. Sequencing used peripheral blood. This TCR derives from a man between 70 and 80 years old with active COVID-19. The rearrangement joins TRBV9 to TRBJ2-3; D is possibly TRBD1 (6 bases). The CDR3 DNA is TGTGCCAGCAGCACTCGACAGGTCGGTCTCACAGATACGCAGTATTTT. Encoded protein: CASSTRQVGLTDTQYF.